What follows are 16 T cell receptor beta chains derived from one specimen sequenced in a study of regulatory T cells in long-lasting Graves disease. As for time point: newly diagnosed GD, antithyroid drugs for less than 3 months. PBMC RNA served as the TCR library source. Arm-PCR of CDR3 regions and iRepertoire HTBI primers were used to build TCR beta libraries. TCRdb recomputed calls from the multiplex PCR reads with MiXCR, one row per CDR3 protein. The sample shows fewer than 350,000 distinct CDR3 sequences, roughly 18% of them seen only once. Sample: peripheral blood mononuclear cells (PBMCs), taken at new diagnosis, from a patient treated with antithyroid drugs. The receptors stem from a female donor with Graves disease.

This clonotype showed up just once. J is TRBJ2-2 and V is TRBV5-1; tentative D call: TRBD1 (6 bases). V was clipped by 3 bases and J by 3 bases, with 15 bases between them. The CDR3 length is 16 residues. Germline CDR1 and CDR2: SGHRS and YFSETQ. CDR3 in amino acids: CASSSNGPGDTGELFF. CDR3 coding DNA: TGCGCCAGCAGCTCCAATGGCCCAGGGGACACCGGGGAGCTGTTTTTT.

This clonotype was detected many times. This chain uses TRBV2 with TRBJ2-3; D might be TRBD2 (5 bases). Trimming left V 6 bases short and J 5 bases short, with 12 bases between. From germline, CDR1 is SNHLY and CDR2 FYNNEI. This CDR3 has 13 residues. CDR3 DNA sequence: TGTGCCAGCAGCCCTAGCTTAGGAGATACGCAGTATTTT. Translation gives CASSPSLGDTQYF. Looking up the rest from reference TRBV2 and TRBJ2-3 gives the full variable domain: EPEVTQTPSHQVTQMGQEVILRCVPISNHLYFYWYRQILGQKVEFLVSFYNNEISEKSEIFDDQFSVERPDGSNFTLKIRSTKLEDSAMYFCASSPSLGDTQYFGPGTRLTVL.

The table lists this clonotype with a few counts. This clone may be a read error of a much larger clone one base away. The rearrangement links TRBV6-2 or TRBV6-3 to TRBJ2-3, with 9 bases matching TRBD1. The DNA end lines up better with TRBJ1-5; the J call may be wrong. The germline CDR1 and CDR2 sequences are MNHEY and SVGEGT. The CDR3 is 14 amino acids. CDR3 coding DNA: TGTGCCAGCAGTTACGGGACAGGGCCGGATACGCAGCATTTT. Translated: CASSYGTGPDTQHF.

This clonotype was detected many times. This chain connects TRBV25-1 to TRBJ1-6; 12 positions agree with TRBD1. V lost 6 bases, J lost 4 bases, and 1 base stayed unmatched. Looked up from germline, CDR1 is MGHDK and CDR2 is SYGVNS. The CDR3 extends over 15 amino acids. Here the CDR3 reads CASRGQGAYNSPLHF. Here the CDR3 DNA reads TGTGCCAGCAGGGGACAGGGGGCATATAATTCACCCCTCCACTTT.

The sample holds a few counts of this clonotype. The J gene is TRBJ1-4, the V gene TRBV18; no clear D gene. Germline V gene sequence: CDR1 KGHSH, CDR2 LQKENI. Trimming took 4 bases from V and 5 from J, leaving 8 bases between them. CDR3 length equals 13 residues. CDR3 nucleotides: TGTGCCAGCTCACGGGGAGAGAATGAAAAACTGTTTTTT. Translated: CASSRGENEKLFF.

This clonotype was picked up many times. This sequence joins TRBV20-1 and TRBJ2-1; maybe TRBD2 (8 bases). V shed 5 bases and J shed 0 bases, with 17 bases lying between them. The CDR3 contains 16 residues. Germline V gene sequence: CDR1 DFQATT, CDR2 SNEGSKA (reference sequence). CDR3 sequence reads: CSALDSGTVSYNEQFF. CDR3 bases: TGCAGTGCTCTCGATAGCGGGACAGTCTCCTACAATGAGCAGTTCTTC.

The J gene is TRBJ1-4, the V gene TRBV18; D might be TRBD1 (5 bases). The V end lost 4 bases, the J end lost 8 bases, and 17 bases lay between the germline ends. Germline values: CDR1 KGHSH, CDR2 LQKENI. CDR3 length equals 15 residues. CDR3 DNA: TGTGCCAGCTCACGCACCGGGACCCGGACAGAAAAACTGTTTTTT. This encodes CASSRTGTRTEKLFF.

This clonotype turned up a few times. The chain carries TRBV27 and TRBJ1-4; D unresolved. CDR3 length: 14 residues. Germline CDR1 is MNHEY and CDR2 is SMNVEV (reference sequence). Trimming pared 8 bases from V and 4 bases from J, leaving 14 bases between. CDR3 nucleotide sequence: TGTGCCAGCTCCCCCCTCGGAGGTAATGAAAAACTGTTTTTT. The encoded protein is CASSPLGGNEKLFF.

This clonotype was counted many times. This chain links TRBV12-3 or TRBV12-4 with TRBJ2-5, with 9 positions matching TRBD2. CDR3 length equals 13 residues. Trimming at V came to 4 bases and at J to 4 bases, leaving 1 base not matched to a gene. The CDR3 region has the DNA TGTGCCAGCAGTTGGACTAGCGTAGAGACCCAGTACTTC. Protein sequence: CASSWTSVETQYF.

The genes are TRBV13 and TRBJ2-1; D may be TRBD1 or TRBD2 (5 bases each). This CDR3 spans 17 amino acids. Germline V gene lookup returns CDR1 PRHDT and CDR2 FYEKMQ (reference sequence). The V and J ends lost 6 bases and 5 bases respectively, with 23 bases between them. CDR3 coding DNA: TGTGCCAGCAGTTATGGGGCGGGTAGTACCCTCCACAATGAGCAGTTCTTC. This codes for CASSYGAGSTLHNEQFF.

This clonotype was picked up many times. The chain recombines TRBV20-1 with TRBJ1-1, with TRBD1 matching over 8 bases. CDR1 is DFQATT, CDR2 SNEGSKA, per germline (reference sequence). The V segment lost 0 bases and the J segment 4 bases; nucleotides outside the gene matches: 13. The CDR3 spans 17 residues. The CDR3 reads CSARDLGQGALGTEAFF. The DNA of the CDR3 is TGCAGTGCTAGAGATTTGGGGCAGGGGGCATTGGGCACTGAAGCTTTCTTT.

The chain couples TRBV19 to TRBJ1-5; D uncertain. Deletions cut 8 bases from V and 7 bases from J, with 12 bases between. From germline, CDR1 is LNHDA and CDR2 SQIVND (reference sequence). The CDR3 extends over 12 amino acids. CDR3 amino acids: CASGSWEQPQHF. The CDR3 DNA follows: TGTGCCAGTGGGAGCTGGGAACAGCCCCAGCATTTT.

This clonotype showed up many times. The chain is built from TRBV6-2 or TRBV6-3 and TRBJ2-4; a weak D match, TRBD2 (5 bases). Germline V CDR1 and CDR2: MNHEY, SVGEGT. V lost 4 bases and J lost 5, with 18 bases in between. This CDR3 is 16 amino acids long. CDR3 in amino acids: CASSSQLGPYQNIQYF. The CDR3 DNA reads TGTGCCAGCAGTTCGCAACTAGGACCCTATCAAAACATTCAGTACTTC.

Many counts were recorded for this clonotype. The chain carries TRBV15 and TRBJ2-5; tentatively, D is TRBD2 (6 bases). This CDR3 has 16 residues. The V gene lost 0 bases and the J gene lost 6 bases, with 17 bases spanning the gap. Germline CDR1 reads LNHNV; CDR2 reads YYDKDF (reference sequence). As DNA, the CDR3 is TGTGCCACCAGCAGAGAGGGATCGGGGGTGATGAAGACCCAGTACTTC. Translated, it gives CATSREGSGVMKTQYF.

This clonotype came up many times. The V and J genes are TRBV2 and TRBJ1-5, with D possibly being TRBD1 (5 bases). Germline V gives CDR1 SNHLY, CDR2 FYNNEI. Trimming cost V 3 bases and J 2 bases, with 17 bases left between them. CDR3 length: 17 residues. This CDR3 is CASSEGAGIFGNQPQHF. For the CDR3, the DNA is TGTGCCAGCAGTGAGGGAGCAGGGATCTTTGGCAATCAGCCCCAGCATTTT.

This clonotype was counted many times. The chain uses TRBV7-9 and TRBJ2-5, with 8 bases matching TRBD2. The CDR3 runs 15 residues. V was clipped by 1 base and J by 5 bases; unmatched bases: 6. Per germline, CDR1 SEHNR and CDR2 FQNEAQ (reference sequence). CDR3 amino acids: CASSLGSGGRETQYF. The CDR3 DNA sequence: TGTGCCAGCAGCTTAGGCAGCGGCGGGAGGGAGACCCAGTACTTC.